This T cell receptor beta chain is drawn from a study of cytomegalovirus exposure and HLA in healthy donors. Germline V gene data show CDR1 as SGHTA and CDR2 as FQGNSA. Trimming shortened V by 2 bases and J by 7 bases, and 6 bases separated the two germline ends. This CDR3 spans 11 amino acids. PCR used 60 Vbeta primers and 13 Jbeta primers. Clones were read by immunoSEQ multiplex PCR, and TCRdb kept only the in-frame ones, dropping some. The table lists about 120,000 clones, approximately 84% of them singletons. Sequenced sample: PBMCs. This chain joins TRBV7-2 and TRBJ2-7; the D is unclear. The receptor was derived from a man aged 50 to 60 in good health and CMV-seronegative. CDR3 DNA sequence: TGTGCCAGCAGCTTATCGGTGGAGCAGTACTTC. This translates into CASSLSVEQYF.